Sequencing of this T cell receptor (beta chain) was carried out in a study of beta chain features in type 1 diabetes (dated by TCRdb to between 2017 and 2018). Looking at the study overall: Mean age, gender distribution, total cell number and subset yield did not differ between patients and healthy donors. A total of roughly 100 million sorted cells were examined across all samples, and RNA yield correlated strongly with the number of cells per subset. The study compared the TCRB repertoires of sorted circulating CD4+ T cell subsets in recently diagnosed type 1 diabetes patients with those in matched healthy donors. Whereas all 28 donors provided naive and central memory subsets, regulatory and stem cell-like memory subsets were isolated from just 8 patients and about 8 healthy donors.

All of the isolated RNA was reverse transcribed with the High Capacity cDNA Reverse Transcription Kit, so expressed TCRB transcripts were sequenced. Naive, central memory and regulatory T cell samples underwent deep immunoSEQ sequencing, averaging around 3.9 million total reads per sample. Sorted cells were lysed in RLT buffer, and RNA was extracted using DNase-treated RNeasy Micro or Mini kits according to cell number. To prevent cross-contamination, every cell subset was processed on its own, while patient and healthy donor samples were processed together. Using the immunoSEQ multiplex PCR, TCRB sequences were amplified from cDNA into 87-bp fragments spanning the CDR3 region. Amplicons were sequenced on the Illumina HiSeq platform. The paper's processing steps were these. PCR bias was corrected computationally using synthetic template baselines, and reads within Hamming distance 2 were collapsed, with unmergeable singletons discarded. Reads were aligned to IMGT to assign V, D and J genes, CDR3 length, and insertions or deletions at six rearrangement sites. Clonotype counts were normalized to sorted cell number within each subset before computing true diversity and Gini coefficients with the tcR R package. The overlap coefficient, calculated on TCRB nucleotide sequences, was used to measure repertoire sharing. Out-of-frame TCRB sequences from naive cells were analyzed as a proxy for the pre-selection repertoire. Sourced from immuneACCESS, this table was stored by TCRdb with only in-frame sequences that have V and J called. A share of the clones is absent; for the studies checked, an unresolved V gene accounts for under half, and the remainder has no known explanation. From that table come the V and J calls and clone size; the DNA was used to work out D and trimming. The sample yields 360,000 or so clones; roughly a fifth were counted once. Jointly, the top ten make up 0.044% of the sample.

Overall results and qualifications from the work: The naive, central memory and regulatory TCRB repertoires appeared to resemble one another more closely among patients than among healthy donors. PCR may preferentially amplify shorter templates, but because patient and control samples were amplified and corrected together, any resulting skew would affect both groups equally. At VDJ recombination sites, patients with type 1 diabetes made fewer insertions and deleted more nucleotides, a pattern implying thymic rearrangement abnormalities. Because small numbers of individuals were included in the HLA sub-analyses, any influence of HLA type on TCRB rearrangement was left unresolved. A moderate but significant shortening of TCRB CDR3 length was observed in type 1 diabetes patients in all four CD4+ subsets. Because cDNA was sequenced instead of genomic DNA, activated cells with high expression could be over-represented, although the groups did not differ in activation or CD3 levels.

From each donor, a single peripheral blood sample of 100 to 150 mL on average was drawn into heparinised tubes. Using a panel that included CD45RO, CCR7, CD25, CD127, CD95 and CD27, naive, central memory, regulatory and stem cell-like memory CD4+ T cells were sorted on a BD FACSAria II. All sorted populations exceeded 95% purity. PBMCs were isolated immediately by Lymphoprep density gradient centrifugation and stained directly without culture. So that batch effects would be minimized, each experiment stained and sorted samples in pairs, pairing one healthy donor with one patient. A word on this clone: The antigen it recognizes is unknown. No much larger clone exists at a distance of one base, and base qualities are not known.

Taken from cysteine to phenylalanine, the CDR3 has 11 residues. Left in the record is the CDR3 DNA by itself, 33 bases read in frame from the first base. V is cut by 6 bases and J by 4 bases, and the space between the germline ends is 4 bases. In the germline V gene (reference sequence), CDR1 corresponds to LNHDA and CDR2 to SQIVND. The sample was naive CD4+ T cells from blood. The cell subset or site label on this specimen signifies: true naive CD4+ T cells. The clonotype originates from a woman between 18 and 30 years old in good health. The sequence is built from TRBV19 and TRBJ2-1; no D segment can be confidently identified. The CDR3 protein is CASRQYNEQFF. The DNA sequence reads TGTGCCAGTAGACAGTACAATGAGCAGTTCTTC.